This T cell receptor beta chain was sequenced for a study of CD8 T cells in Susac syndrome. Findings and caveats of the study: That the number of individuals in its TCR sequencing and HLA analysis was relatively small was acknowledged by the study.

As concerns this clonotype: What it binds is unknown.

From blood CD8+ and CD4+ T cells, TCR beta sequences were generated. TEMRA cells were FACS-enriched, unlike CD8+ and CD4+ T cells, which were negatively isolated. An amount of RNA that ranged from roughly 0.45 to 1 ug was reverse transcribed with random hexamers. Amplification of TCR beta CDR3 by immunoSEQ multiplex PCR spanned 54 Vbeta and 13 Jbeta. TCRdb ran MiXCR on the immunoSEQ multiplex PCR reads and lists one entry per CDR3 protein. This sample has more than 70,000 distinct CDR3 sequences, with roughly 93% found just once. Losses at the gene ends were 5 bases for V and 5 bases for J; bases not matched to a gene: 17. CDR3 length equals 18 residues.

The chain carries TRBV12-3 or TRBV12-4 and TRBJ2-3; 9 positions agree with TRBD2. The receptor was isolated from a human donor in good health. Sequencing was performed on CD8+ T cells from PBMCs. In DNA form, the CDR3 reads TGTGCCAGCAGTCCCCCCTTAGGGGCGGGGGGGCGGGAAGATACGCAGTATTTT. It yields the protein CASSPPLGAGGREDTQYF.